These 27 T cell receptor beta chains were all obtained from the same sample, sequenced in a study of beta chain features in type 1 diabetes. General study points: TCRB CDR3s from Type 1 diabetes patients were moderately but significantly shorter in all four CD4+ subsets.

Their recognized antigens are unknown. Expressed TCRB transcripts were sequenced, since all the RNA that had been isolated was reverse transcribed. Sequenced by immunoSEQ multiplex PCR; TCRdb stores in-frame clones only, minus some. The table records under 200,000 clones, 6.5% to 10% of them present only once. The sequenced sample was central memory CD4+ T cells from blood. The source is a woman under 30 with type 1 diabetes.

This CDR3 is CASSFTGRDTEAFF. The DNA of the CDR3 is TGTGCCAGCAGCTTTACAGGAAGGGACACTGAAGCTTTCTTT. V is TRBV5-4 and J is TRBJ1-1, with D possibly TRBD1 on 5 matching bases. The CDR3 extends over 14 amino acids. V was clipped by 2 bases and J by 3 bases, with 11 bases between them. Germline lookup yields CDR1 SGHNT and CDR2 YYREEE (reference sequence). The complete variable domain, with remaining parts taken from reference TRBV5-4 and TRBJ1-1, reads ETGVTQSPTHLIKTRGQQVTLRCSSQSGHNTVSWYQQALGQGPQFIFQYYREEENGRGNFPPRFSGLQFPNYSSELNVNALELDDSALYLCASSFTGRDTEAFFGQGTRLTVV.

The gene calls are TRBV14 and TRBJ2-7; D perhaps matches TRBD2 (5 bases). With 2 bases removed from V and 7 bases from J, the gap between germline ends came to 18 bases. Germline CDR1 reads SGHDN; CDR2 reads FVKESK. This CDR3 spans 15 amino acids. DNA of the CDR3: TGTGCCAGCAGCCAAAGCTTCCGTCGAACGGGGGAGCAGTACTTC. It yields the protein CASSQSFRRTGEQYF.

The chain combines TRBV11-2 with TRBJ2-7, with D unclear. The germline V and J ends were trimmed by 5 bases and 4 bases, with 9 bases remaining between them. There are 12 residues in the CDR3. Germline lookup yields CDR1 SGHAT and CDR2 FQNNGV. The CDR3 region is CASSRDGYEQYF. CDR3 DNA sequence: TGTGCCAGCAGCCGAGACGGGTACGAGCAGTACTTC.

This clone was seen only a few times. This rearrangement joins TRBV19 to TRBJ2-7, with TRBD2 identical over 7 bases. Per the germline V gene, CDR1 is LNHDA and CDR2 is SQIVND (reference sequence). V lost 4 bases to trimming and J lost 0 bases; unmatched junction nucleotides: 3. The CDR3 spans 14 residues. CDR3 in amino acids: CASSTGTNSYEQYF. In DNA form, the CDR3 reads TGTGCCAGTAGTACAGGGACTAACTCCTACGAGCAGTACTTC.

V gene TRBV28 combines with J gene TRBJ1-4, with 10 bases matching TRBD1. The junction had 5 bases not matched to a gene; V was cut back by 8 bases and J by 8 bases. CDR1 and CDR2 (germline): MDHEN, SYDVKM. This CDR3 contains 13 residues. CDR3 bases: TGTGCCAGCCGGGGACAGGGGAGCGAAAAACTGTTTTTT. Its translation: CASRGQGSEKLFF.

In its sample, this clone was seen many times. The V gene is TRBV14, the J gene TRBJ2-5, with 10 positions matching TRBD1. Germline-derived CDR1 and CDR2 are SGHDN and FVKESK. Trimming removed 3 bases from V and 3 bases from J; junction bases left unmatched: 7. CDR3 length: 16 amino acids. DNA of the CDR3: TGTGCCAGCAGCCACCGGCATGGACAGGGGGAAGAGACCCAGTACTTC. Amino acids: CASSHRHGQGEETQYF. Full variable domain (remainder filled in from reference TRBV14 and TRBJ2-5): EAGVTQFPSHSVIEKGQTVTLRCDPISGHDNLYWYRRVMGKEIKFLLHFVKESKQDESGMPNNRFLAERTGGTYSTLKVQPAELEDSGVYFCASSHRHGQGEETQYFGPGTRLLVL.

This clone has more than one count but fewer than ten. The V and J genes are TRBV25-1 and TRBJ2-5; a weak D match, TRBD2 (6 bases). CDR3 length: 15 amino acids. Germline V lookup: CDR1 MGHDK, CDR2 SYGVNS. V lost 4 bases, J lost 7 bases, and 19 bases lay in between. DNA of the CDR3: TGTGCCAGCAGTGCCTTGGGGTCGGGGGAAGGGACCCAGTACTTC. It specifies CASSALGSGEGTQYF.

The sample holds a few counts of this clone. The genes are TRBV6-1 and TRBJ1-1, with unresolved D. CDR3 length equals 11 residues. The V and J ends lost 7 bases and 0 bases respectively, with 3 bases between them. The germline V gene has CDR1 MNHNS and CDR2 SASEGT. This chain's CDR3 is CASTVNTEAFF. In DNA form, the CDR3 reads TGTGCCAGCACGGTGAACACTGAAGCTTTCTTT.

This clone was seen only a few times. The gene calls are TRBV10-3 and TRBJ2-7, with 9 bases fitting TRBD1. V lost 4 bases, J lost 0 bases, and 4 bases stayed unmatched. The CDR3 is made up of 15 amino acids. Germline V gene sequence: CDR1 ENHRY, CDR2 SYGVKD. CDR3 sequence (DNA): TGTGCCATCAGTGCCCGGACAGGGGCCTCCTACGAGCAGTACTTC. It yields the protein CAISARTGASYEQYF.

The chain employs TRBV6-5 and TRBJ2-7; TRBD1 aligns across 7 bases. J was trimmed by 1 base and V by 4 bases; bases with no gene match: 10. In germline, CDR1 is MNHEY, CDR2 SVGAGI. This CDR3 spans 16 amino acids. The CDR3 DNA sequence: TGTGCCAGCAGTTGGGGACAGACCCAGACTTCCTACGAGCAGTACTTC. This sequence encodes CASSWGQTQTSYEQYF.

The chain is built from TRBV7-3 and TRBJ1-1; tentative D call: TRBD1 (5 bases). This CDR3 contains 17 residues. The V gene lost 5 bases and the J gene lost 2 bases, with 21 bases spanning the gap. Germline CDR1 is SGHTA and CDR2 is FQGTGA. CDR3 in DNA: TGTGCCAGCAGCCCAAGGGGTGGGGCAGGATTAAACACTGAAGCTTTCTTT. Amino acids: CASSPRGGAGLNTEAFF.

This clone appeared a few times. The chain combines TRBV19 with TRBJ2-1; TRBD2 is a possible D gene (7 bases). V lost 6 bases to trimming and J lost 6 bases, with 12 bases between them. Germline V gives CDR1 LNHDA, CDR2 SQIVND (reference sequence). The CDR3 length is 13 residues. The CDR3 coding sequence is TGTGCCAGTAGCATCCGGGGGGCCAATGAGCAGTTCTTC. This codes for CASSIRGANEQFF. Drawing the rest from reference TRBV19 and TRBJ2-1, the complete variable domain is DGGITQSPKYLFRKEGQNVTLSCEQNLNHDAMYWYRQDPGQGLRLIYYSQIVNDFQKGDIAEGYSVSREKKESFPLTVTSAQKNPTAFYLCASSIRGANEQFFGPGTRLTVL.

CDR3 sequence (DNA): TGTGCCAGCAGCTTTCCGGGACTAGCGGCAGGCGAGCAGTACTTC. Protein product: CASSFPGLAAGEQYF. The chain is built from TRBV5-4 and TRBJ2-7, with 11 bases fitting TRBD2. J lost 6 bases, V lost 2 bases, and 7 bases had no gene match. Germline V gene sequence: CDR1 SGHNT, CDR2 YYREEE (reference sequence). CDR3 length equals 15 residues.

The rearrangement joins TRBV28 to TRBJ2-1, with D unclear. This CDR3 contains 13 residues. Per the germline V gene, CDR1 is MDHEN and CDR2 is SYDVKM. V was shortened by 8 bases and J by 9 bases, with 17 bases between the two germline ends. Here the CDR3 reads CASLPSAPGEQFF. For the CDR3, the DNA is TGTGCCAGCCTGCCGTCGGCGCCGGGTGAGCAGTTCTTC.

This clone has only a few counts. The CDR3 is CASRTGLSGTEAFF. The CDR3 DNA reads TGTGCCAGCAGGACAGGGTTGTCGGGGACTGAAGCTTTCTTT. V gene TRBV5-5 combines with J gene TRBJ1-1, with TRBD1 identical over 7 bases. This CDR3 is built from 14 residues. Germline trimming cut 5 bases from V and 5 bases from J; bases unmatched to any gene: 9. CDR1 and CDR2 (germline): SGHKS, YYEKEE (reference sequence). The full variable domain, in which reference TRBV5-5 and TRBJ1-1 provide the parts outside the CDR3, is DAGVTQSPTHLIKTRGQQVTLRCSPISGHKSVSWYQQVLGQGPQFIFQYYEKEERGRGNFPDRFSARQFPNYSSELNVNALLLGDSALYLCASRTGLSGTEAFFGQGTRLTVV.

This clone has just a few counts. This chain joins TRBV29-1 and TRBJ2-1; 13 positions agree with TRBD2. The germline CDR1 and CDR2 sequences are SQVTM and ANQGSEA. The CDR3 has 17 residues. The J segment lost 4 bases and the V segment lost 2 bases, leaving 8 bases of the junction unmatched. CDR3 DNA sequence: TGCAGCGTTGAATTTCGACTAGCGGGGGGAGGGTACAATGAGCAGTTCTTC. Its protein product is CSVEFRLAGGGYNEQFF.

V is TRBV30 and J is TRBJ1-4; 11 nucleotides match TRBD1. Germline V gene lookup returns CDR1 GTSNPN and CDR2 SVGIG (reference sequence). V shed 4 bases and J 3 bases; nucleotides not matched to a gene: 4. This CDR3 has 15 residues. The CDR3 spells CAWTGTGGSNEKLFF. CDR3 nucleotides: TGTGCCTGGACCGGGACAGGGGGTTCTAATGAAAAACTGTTTTTT. The variable domain in full, with the rest retrieved from reference TRBV30 and TRBJ1-4, is SQTIHQWPATLVQPVGSPLSLECTVEGTSNPNLYWYRQAAGRGLQLLFYSVGIGQISSEVPQNLSASRPQDRQFILSSKKLLLSDSGFYLCAWTGTGGSNEKLFFGSGTQLSVL.

The V gene is TRBV9, the J gene TRBJ2-2, with D tentatively TRBD1 or TRBD2 (6 bases each). Trimming shortened V by 4 bases and J by 5 bases, and 18 bases separated the two germline ends. The length of the CDR3 is 16 residues. Germline CDR1 reads SGDLS; CDR2 reads YYNGEE. Here the CDR3 DNA reads TGTGCCAGCAGCTTAGGGGGGAGGTTAGGAACCGGGGAGCTGTTTTTT. Translated: CASSLGGRLGTGELFF.

The rearrangement links TRBV30 to TRBJ2-7; 9 bases align to TRBD2. CDR1 is GTSNPN, CDR2 SVGIG, per germline (reference sequence). The CDR3 runs to 14 residues. After removal of 8 bases from V and 0 bases from J, the junction contained 8 bases not matched to a gene. CDR3 DNA: TGTGCCCGGGCCGCTAGCGGGATCTCCTACGAGCAGTACTTC. Its protein product is CARAASGISYEQYF.

The J gene is TRBJ1-5, the V gene TRBV7-9; no clear D. The CDR3 length is 14 residues. Germline CDR1 SEHNR, CDR2 FQNEAQ (reference sequence). Trimming took off 0 bases at V and 7 bases at J, with 10 bases between the two ends. CDR3 sequence (DNA): TGTGCCAGCAGCTTAGCCTCCGCTAGGCAGCCCCAGCATTTT. It is translated as CASSLASARQPQHF.

This clone turned up a few times. This sample includes further DNA sequences coding for the same CDR3. The gene calls are TRBV2 and TRBJ1-2, with D possibly being TRBD1 (6 bases). The CDR3 loop spans 12 amino acids. Germline V lookup: CDR1 SNHLY, CDR2 FYNNEI. Trimming removed 8 bases at V and 2 bases at J, with 9 bases between. CDR3 in amino acids: CASGTGNYGYTF. In nucleotides, the CDR3 is TGTGCCAGCGGTACAGGGAACTATGGCTACACCTTC.

Only a few counts were recorded for this clone. Different DNA sequences within this sample yield the same CDR3. The rearrangement joins TRBV6-5 to TRBJ2-5, with TRBD1 matching over 7 bases. Germline trimming cut 6 bases from V and 3 bases from J; bases unmatched to any gene: 4. Germline CDR1 reads MNHEY; CDR2 reads SVGAGI. CDR3 length: 13 residues. CDR3 bases: TGTGCCAGCAGCTACAGGGGTAAAGAGACCCAGTACTTC. Translated, it gives CASSYRGKETQYF.

This clone was observed a handful of times. Distinct nucleotide sequences in the sample also encode this CDR3. The rearrangement links TRBV7-2 to TRBJ2-7; no reliable D call. The germline CDR1 and CDR2 sequences are SGHTA and FQGNSA. Deletions cut 4 bases from V and 4 bases from J, with 5 bases between. This CDR3 has 11 residues. The CDR3 is CASSSRYEQYF. In DNA form, the CDR3 reads TGTGCCAGCAGCTCCCGTTACGAGCAGTACTTC.

As regards this clone: Other DNA sequences within the sample encode an identical CDR3. The V gene is TRBV10-3, the J gene TRBJ2-5, with 14 bases fitting TRBD2. Per germline, CDR1 ENHRY and CDR2 SYGVKD. The CDR3 sequence is 13 residues long. V trimming: 10 bases; J trimming: 5 bases; junction bases outside the gene matches: 3. This CDR3 is CATGLAGGETQYF. The CDR3 region has the DNA TGTGCCACTGGACTAGCGGGAGGTGAGACCCAGTACTTC.

This clone showed up just a few times. The chain has TRBV27 and TRBJ2-6, with D unclear. Trimming cost V 2 bases and J 0 bases, with 11 bases left between them. This CDR3 spans 17 amino acids. Germline values: CDR1 MNHEY, CDR2 SMNVEV (reference sequence). Here the CDR3 reads CASSLELRSSGANVLTF. The DNA for the CDR3 is TGTGCCAGCAGTTTAGAGTTAAGGAGCTCTGGGGCCAACGTCCTGACTTTC.

The table lists this clone with a few counts. The chain has TRBV4-3 and TRBJ2-5; no firm D call. CDR3 length: 16 amino acids. Germline loops: CDR1 LGHNA, CDR2 YSLEER. Trimming removed 5 bases at V and 0 bases at J, with 16 bases between. As DNA, the CDR3 is TGCGCCAGCAGCGCGACCCCTAAAGCGTACCAAGAGACCCAGTACTTC. Protein: CASSATPKAYQETQYF.

The chain links TRBV5-1 to TRBJ1-1; D is ambiguous. Germline V gene data show CDR1 as SGHRS and CDR2 as YFSETQ. V dropped 0 bases and J dropped 1 base, with 7 bases sitting between them. This CDR3 is built from 14 residues. The DNA of the CDR3 is TGCGCCAGCAGCTTGGGTCATCAGAACACTGAAGCTTTCTTT. Protein product: CASSLGHQNTEAFF.